One sample yielded the 29 T cell receptor beta chains listed below, sequenced in a study of beta chain features in type 1 diabetes. What was sequenced were expressed TCRB transcripts, since all of the isolated RNA had been reverse transcribed. Libraries were prepared by immunoSEQ multiplex PCR; TCRdb keeps only in-frame clonotypes and omits some of them. The sample holds a few hundred thousand clones, less than 15% seen once. These receptors have no identified antigens. Whole-study findings and limits: Type 1 diabetes patients showed a moderate but significant shortening of TCRB CDR3s in all four CD4+ subsets.

Sequencing was done on a sample of naive CD4+ T cells from blood. These receptors were obtained from a woman aged 18-29 years with type 1 diabetes.

The sample holds a few counts of this clone. The CDR3 DNA follows: TGCGCCAGCAGCCAAGATCTAGCGGGAGGGCGGTACAAAAACATTCAGTACTTC. Translation: CASSQDLAGGRYKNIQYF. The V call is TRBV4-1, the J call TRBJ2-4, with 12 bases identical to TRBD2. Germline assignment: CDR1 MGHRA and CDR2 YSYEKL. This CDR3 is built from 18 residues. The trim removed 0 bases at V and 3 bases at J, leaving 6 bases unmatched.

The J gene is TRBJ1-1, the V gene TRBV28; D gene uncertain. The CDR3 consists of 12 residues. Between the trimmed V and J ends, which lost 5 bases and 9 bases, there was a span of 13 bases. Germline values: CDR1 MDHEN, CDR2 SYDVKM. CDR3 amino acids: CASSHPEAQAFF. The CDR3 DNA reads TGTGCCAGCAGTCACCCCGAGGCCCAAGCTTTCTTT.

This clone occurred a few times. The gene calls are TRBV7-2 and TRBJ2-5; 13 positions match TRBD2. V lost 5 bases, J lost 5 bases, and 8 bases stayed unmatched. This CDR3 spans 16 amino acids. Germline V gene lookup returns CDR1 SGHTA and CDR2 FQGNSA. CDR3 protein: CASSTGLAGAWETQYF. The CDR3 coding sequence is TGTGCCAGCAGCACTGGACTAGCGGGAGCATGGGAGACCCAGTACTTC.

V is TRBV30 and J is TRBJ1-1, with 8 bases fitting TRBD1. Germline trimming cut 3 bases from V and 6 bases from J; bases unmatched to any gene: 6. The CDR3 contains 13 residues. CDR1 and CDR2 from the germline V gene are GTSNPN and SVGIG (reference sequence). In DNA form, the CDR3 reads TGTGCCTGGAGCCCACAGGGGGAGGCTGAAGCTTTCTTT. It encodes CAWSPQGEAEAFF.

The CDR3 loop is CAIPQGARGSANYGYTF. In DNA, the CDR3 is TGTGCCATCCCACAGGGGGCGAGGGGCTCCGCTAACTATGGCTACACCTTC. The chain uses TRBV28 and TRBJ1-2; TRBD1 matches at 9 bases. The CDR3 is 17 amino acids. Germline trimming cut 10 bases from V and 0 bases from J; bases unmatched to any gene: 15. Germline values: CDR1 MDHEN, CDR2 SYDVKM.

The gene calls are TRBV2 and TRBJ2-3; no reliable D call. Trimming pared 1 base from V and 4 bases from J, leaving 9 bases between. This CDR3 is built from 14 residues. Germline V gives CDR1 SNHLY, CDR2 FYNNEI. In nucleotides, the CDR3 is TGTGCCAGCAGTGAAGAAAGCCCCCCAGATACGCAGTATTTT. Protein product: CASSEESPPDTQYF.

The chain combines TRBV5-4 with TRBJ1-1, with a weak D call TRBD1 (6 bases). Germline assignment: CDR1 SGHNT and CDR2 YYREEE (reference sequence). V lost 4 bases and J lost 1, with 14 bases in between. The CDR3 loop spans 15 amino acids. This CDR3 is CASSQGPDKNTEAFF. In nucleotides, the CDR3 is TGTGCCAGCAGCCAGGGGCCGGACAAGAACACTGAAGCTTTCTTT.

The V call is TRBV6-5, the J call TRBJ2-3; D is possibly TRBD2 (6 bases). V gave up 2 bases and J gave up 10 bases, with 7 bases separating them. The CDR3 has 11 residues. Germline V lookup: CDR1 MNHEY, CDR2 SVGAGI. In nucleotides, the CDR3 is TGTGCCAGCAGTTACCGACTAGCGCAGTATTTT. This codes for CASSYRLAQYF.

The chain combines TRBV29-1 with TRBJ2-5; D gene ambiguous. From germline, CDR1 is SQVTM and CDR2 ANQGSEA. Trimming took off 3 bases at V and 4 bases at J, with 15 bases between the two ends. This CDR3 is built from 14 residues. This CDR3 reads CSVDWVPTGETQYF. CDR3 bases: TGCAGCGTTGATTGGGTTCCCACGGGAGAGACCCAGTACTTC.

The table lists this clone with a few counts. This specimen includes other DNA sequences encoding the same CDR3. The chain combines TRBV20-1 with TRBJ2-7, with TRBD1 as a possible D gene (6 bases). Germline CDR1 reads DFQATT; CDR2 reads SNEGSKA (reference sequence). V lost 3 bases and J lost 4, with 7 bases in between. The CDR3 is 11 residues long. Here the CDR3 reads CSASQGYEQYV. The DNA for the CDR3 is TGCAGTGCTAGTCAGGGGTACGAGCAGTACGTC.

This clone was seen only a few times. This chain uses TRBV10-3 with TRBJ2-3, with TRBD2 identical over 11 bases. Germline CDR1 ENHRY, CDR2 SYGVKD. The ends lost 9 bases at V and 2 bases at J; junction bases unmatched: 4. The CDR3 is 14 residues long. The CDR3 is CAIQLAGDTDTQYF. CDR3 sequence (DNA): TGTGCCATACAACTAGCGGGAGACACAGATACGCAGTATTTT.

The chain carries TRBV5-1 and TRBJ2-3; TRBD2 aligns across 11 bases. Trimming at V came to 1 base and at J to 6 bases, leaving 13 bases not matched to a gene. The V gene's germline CDR1 is SGHRS and CDR2 YFSETQ. CDR3 length equals 18 residues. The CDR3 reads CASSLMNVAGGLADTQYF. The CDR3 DNA reads as TGCGCCAGCAGCTTGATGAACGTAGCGGGAGGGTTGGCGGATACGCAGTATTTT.

This clone was seen more than once but under ten times. One end of the junction fails to match germline, which may point to a read error. The V and J genes are TRBV5-4 and TRBJ2-1, with 9 bases fitting TRBD2. The CDR3 loop spans 18 amino acids. Germline values: CDR1 SGHNT, CDR2 YYREEE (reference sequence). The DNA for the CDR3 is TGCGCCAGCAGCCAAGAACTCGGCGGCGGGAGGGCGGGGAATGAGCAGTTCTTC. Amino acid sequence: CASSQELGGGRAGNEQFF.

The chain has TRBV18 and TRBJ2-4; TRBD2 agrees at 7 bases. The CDR3 runs to 14 residues. J was trimmed by 5 bases and V by 3 bases; bases with no gene match: 4. CDR1 and CDR2 (germline): KGHSH, LQKENI. CDR3 nucleotides: TGTGCCAGCTCACCGCGGGAGTTTGAAAACATTCAGTACTTC. Translating it yields CASSPREFENIQYF.

The rearrangement uses TRBV7-3 and TRBJ2-1; 10 nucleotides line up with TRBD2. There are 16 residues in the CDR3. Trimming took 1 base from V and 8 from J; bases not matched to a gene: 8. Germline loops: CDR1 SGHTA, CDR2 FQGTGA. CDR3 nucleotides: TGTGCCAGCAGCTTAATGGCTAGCGGGAGACGTCATGAGCAGTTCTTC. It specifies CASSLMASGRRHEQFF.

This chain joins TRBV14 and TRBJ2-1; 8 bases are a match to TRBD2. Trimming at V came to 1 base and at J to 6 bases, leaving 2 bases not matched to a gene. This CDR3 region has 14 residues. CDR1 is SGHDN and CDR2 is FVKESK in the germline V gene. This CDR3 reads CASSQVAGGNEQFF. The CDR3 DNA follows: TGTGCCAGCAGCCAAGTTGCGGGAGGCAATGAGCAGTTCTTC.

This chain joins TRBV7-9 and TRBJ2-5; no clear D. The germline V and J ends were trimmed by 5 bases and 4 bases, with 8 bases remaining between them. Per germline, CDR1 SEHNR and CDR2 FQNEAQ (reference sequence). The length of the CDR3 is 12 residues. The CDR3 reads CASSDKAETQYF. As DNA, the CDR3 is TGTGCCAGCAGCGACAAGGCAGAGACCCAGTACTTC.

This clone was counted only a few times. The chain joins TRBV9 to TRBJ2-1; 10 bases are shared with TRBD2. This CDR3 region has 16 residues. Trimming at V came to 4 bases and at J to 4 bases, leaving 8 bases not matched to a gene. CDR1 and CDR2 from the germline V gene are SGDLS and YYNGEE. The CDR3 nucleotides are TGTGCCAGCAGCACGACCGGGACTAGCGAATACAATGAGCAGTTCTTC. This sequence encodes CASSTTGTSEYNEQFF. The full variable domain, rest sourced from reference TRBV9 and TRBJ2-1, is DSGVTQTPKHLITATGQRVTLRCSPRSGDLSVYWYQQSLDQGLQFLIQYYNGEERAKGNILERFSAQQFPDLHSELNLSSLELGDSALYFCASSTTGTSEYNEQFFGPGTRLTVL.

The DNA for the CDR3 is TGTGCCAGCAGCTTAGCTCGTTACTCCGAGCAGTACTTC. It yields the protein CASSLARYSEQYF. The chain links TRBV11-3 to TRBJ2-7; D not certain. The CDR3 is 13 amino acids. Trimming removed 1 base from V and 6 bases from J, with 10 bases in between. Germline CDR1 SGHNT, CDR2 YENEEA. The full variable domain, its missing parts supplied by reference TRBV11-3 and TRBJ2-7, is EAGVVQSPRYKIIEKKQPVAFWCNPISGHNTLYWYLQNLGQGPELLIRYENEEAVDDSQLPKDRFSAERLKGVDSTLKIQPAELGDSAVYLCASSLARYSEQYFGPGTRLTVT.

This chain links TRBV6-5 with TRBJ1-1; D is possibly TRBD1 (5 bases). Trimming cost V 2 bases and J 4 bases, with 14 bases left between them. The length of the CDR3 is 15 residues. Germline V CDR1 and CDR2: MNHEY, SVGAGI. The CDR3 is CASSYLGGVRTEAFF. CDR3 coding DNA: TGTGCCAGCAGTTACCTTGGGGGGGTGCGCACTGAAGCTTTCTTT.

The V call is TRBV6-6, the J call TRBJ1-1, with D tentatively TRBD1 (5 bases). The CDR3 extends over 15 amino acids. CDR1 is MNHNY, CDR2 SVGAGI, per germline (reference sequence). V was pared by 7 bases and J by 5 bases, with 20 bases between. The CDR3 loop is CASTHRGQFGTEAFF. In DNA, the CDR3 is TGTGCCAGCACCCACAGAGGACAATTTGGGACTGAAGCTTTCTTT.

The chain has TRBV30 and TRBJ2-1; D perhaps matches TRBD2 (5 bases). Germline CDR1 is GTSNPN and CDR2 is SVGIG (reference sequence). V was pared by 7 bases and J by 4 bases, with 17 bases between. CDR3 length: 14 amino acids. CDR3 sequence reads: CASSTLADYNEQFF. In DNA, the CDR3 is TGTGCCTCCTCGACGCTAGCAGATTACAATGAGCAGTTCTTC.

Only a few counts were recorded for this clone. The chain combines TRBV20-1 with TRBJ2-5; D not resolved. Germline V gives CDR1 DFQATT, CDR2 SNEGSKA (reference sequence). The CDR3 extends over 10 amino acids. The germline V and J ends were trimmed by 4 bases and 3 bases, with 3 bases remaining between them. The CDR3 DNA follows: TGCAGTGCTATAGAAGAGACCCAGTACTTC. Protein: CSAIEETQYF.

This clone was detected only a few times. Other DNA sequences in this sample translate to the same CDR3. J is TRBJ1-3 and V is TRBV7-9; D unclear. CDR3 size: 14 residues. V gave up 1 base and J gave up 0 bases, with 4 bases separating them. CDR1 and CDR2 (germline): SEHNR, FQNEAQ (reference sequence). CDR3 residues: CASSLVLSGNTIYF. DNA for the CDR3: TGTGCCAGCAGCTTAGTTCTCTCTGGAAACACCATATATTTT.

The chain couples TRBV12-5 to TRBJ1-1, with D perhaps TRBD1 (6 bases). The germline CDR1 and CDR2 sequences are LGHNT and FRNRAP. Trimming removed 7 bases from V and 1 base from J, with 13 bases in between. The CDR3 length is 14 residues. CDR3 amino acids: CASAPTGGNTEAFF. The CDR3 DNA sequence: TGTGCTAGTGCCCCGACAGGCGGGAACACTGAAGCTTTCTTT.

The V call is TRBV5-4, the J call TRBJ2-2; D may be TRBD1 (5 bases). Trimming shortened V by 4 bases and J by 0 bases, and 13 bases separated the two germline ends. Germline loops: CDR1 SGHNT, CDR2 YYREEE (reference sequence). The CDR3 has 16 residues. The CDR3 nucleotides are TGTGCCAGCAGCCCAAAAGAACAGGCGAACACCGGGGAGCTGTTTTTT. It encodes CASSPKEQANTGELFF.

This clone was seen a handful of times. This chain uses TRBV15 with TRBJ2-3, with 13 bases identical to TRBD2. Germline trimming cut 2 bases from V and 2 bases from J; bases unmatched to any gene: 7. This CDR3 contains 18 residues. Germline V CDR1 and CDR2: LNHNV, YYDKDF (reference sequence). This CDR3 reads CATSRKRTSGSLTDTQYF. In DNA, the CDR3 is TGTGCCACCAGCAGAAAGAGGACTAGCGGGAGCCTCACAGATACGCAGTATTTT.

This clone was observed a few times. The rearrangement uses TRBV7-3 and TRBJ2-3; TRBD2 matches at 9 bases. The germline V gene encodes CDR1 SGHTA and CDR2 FQGTGA. There are 18 residues in the CDR3. Trimming at V came to 5 bases and at J to 2 bases, leaving 14 bases not matched to a gene. CDR3 loop: CASSLRGRLAATTDTQYF. In nucleotides, the CDR3 is TGTGCCAGCAGCCTCCGGGGCCGACTAGCGGCCACCACAGATACGCAGTATTTT.

The chain carries TRBV11-2 and TRBJ2-5, with 10 bases that match TRBD2. V was pared by 5 bases and J by 1 base, with 7 bases of the junction left unmatched. The germline CDR1 and CDR2 sequences are SGHAT and FQNNGV. This CDR3 comprises 16 residues. The CDR3 coding sequence is TGTGCCAGCAGCCTCGGACTAGCGGACCTCCAAGAGACCCAGTACTTC. Protein: CASSLGLADLQETQYF.